One sample yielded the 22 T cell receptor beta chains listed below, sequenced in a study of cytomegalovirus exposure and HLA in healthy donors. Vbeta (60) and Jbeta (13) primers were used in the PCR. Using immunoSEQ multiplex PCR, the repertoire was profiled, and TCRdb retains in-frame clones only, with some absent. This table holds roughly 200,000 clones, about 84% found once. Sequencing used PBMCs. Receptors originate from a woman in her twenties or thirties in good health and CMV-seropositive.

This chain uses TRBV7-8 with TRBJ2-3; D is perhaps TRBD2 (5 bases). Between the trimmed V and J ends, which lost 1 base and 1 base, there was a span of 12 bases. Germline CDR1 is SGHVS and CDR2 is FQNEAQ. This CDR3 comprises 16 residues. The CDR3 sequence is CASSLGRGWGTDTQYF. In DNA form, the CDR3 reads TGTGCCAGCAGCTTAGGTCGCGGGTGGGGCACAGATACGCAGTATTTT.

The genes are TRBV6-5 and TRBJ2-1; possibly TRBD2 for D (6 bases). V lost 7 bases, J lost 9 bases, and 19 bases lay in between. Per the germline V gene, CDR1 is MNHEY and CDR2 is SVGAGI. The CDR3 sequence is 14 residues long. In DNA form, the CDR3 reads TGTGCCAGCACCCCCCCGGAGGGGCGGGGTGAGCAGTTCTTC. Its translation: CASTPPEGRGEQFF.

The rearrangement links TRBV15 to TRBJ2-2; 10 bases agree with TRBD2. Germline V CDR1 and CDR2: LNHNV, YYDKDF (reference sequence). The CDR3 runs 14 residues. V was clipped by 6 bases and J by 6 bases; unmatched bases: 4. The CDR3 DNA reads TGTGCCACCAGTAGTAGCGGGAGGTCCGGGGAGCTGTTTTTT. This encodes CATSSSGRSGELFF.

The V gene is TRBV2, the J gene TRBJ2-3; D is possibly TRBD2 (6 bases). Germline V gene sequence: CDR1 SNHLY, CDR2 FYNNEI. Trimming took off 1 base at V and 6 bases at J, with 8 bases between the two ends. This CDR3 is 13 amino acids long. The CDR3 region has the DNA TGTGCCAGCAGTGAAGGGGGGGAGGATACGCAGTATTTT. Its translation: CASSEGGEDTQYF.

The chain combines TRBV7-2 with TRBJ1-2; D might be TRBD1 (5 bases). V lost 1 base, J lost 5 bases, and 8 bases lay in between. The CDR3 spans 13 residues. Looked up from germline, CDR1 is SGHTA and CDR2 is FQGNSA. CDR3 amino acids: CASSLDRGYGYTF. The CDR3, as DNA: TGTGCCAGCAGCTTAGATAGGGGATATGGCTACACCTTC.

V gene TRBV7-6 combines with J gene TRBJ2-1; possible D gene TRBD2, 5 bases. This CDR3 has 16 residues. CDR1 SGHVS and CDR2 FNYEAQ come from the germline V gene. Deletions cut 1 base from V and 5 bases from J, with 15 bases between. The CDR3 bases are TGTGCCAGCAGCTTAGACCCGCCAACGGGGAACAATGAGCAGTTCTTC. The encoded protein is CASSLDPPTGNNEQFF.

The chain joins TRBV6-1 to TRBJ2-1, with 11 positions matching TRBD2. Germline CDR1 and CDR2: MNHNS and SASEGT. With V trimmed by 2 bases and J by 5 bases, 2 bases remained unmatched. This CDR3 has 15 residues. The CDR3 region is CASSESLAGDNEQFF. CDR3 nucleotides: TGTGCCAGCAGTGAATCACTAGCGGGAGACAATGAGCAGTTCTTC.

The V gene is TRBV19, the J gene TRBJ2-5; TRBD2 matches 10 bases. This CDR3 has 16 amino acids. V lost 1 base, J lost 3 bases, and 5 bases stayed unmatched. Looked up from germline, CDR1 is LNHDA and CDR2 is SQIVND (reference sequence). The CDR3 sequence: CASSIAGLAGEETQYF. CDR3 coding DNA: TGTGCCAGTAGTATAGCTGGGCTAGCGGGAGAAGAGACCCAGTACTTC.

This chain joins TRBV7-2 and TRBJ2-7; TRBD1 agrees at 8 bases. Losses at the gene ends were 5 bases for V and 5 bases for J; bases not matched to a gene: 11. Per the germline V gene, CDR1 is SGHTA and CDR2 is FQGNSA. The CDR3 runs 15 residues. The CDR3 nucleotides read TGTGCCAGCAGCCCACAGGGGGGCTCGGTCGACGAGCAGTACTTC. Amino acids: CASSPQGGSVDEQYF.

This chain links TRBV28 with TRBJ1-5; D is unresolved. The CDR3 has 14 residues. Trimming took off 1 base at V and 5 bases at J, with 9 bases between the two ends. Looked up from germline, CDR1 is MDHEN and CDR2 is SYDVKM. This CDR3 reads CASSLSFQDQPQHF. In nucleotides, the CDR3 is TGTGCCAGCAGTTTATCGTTCCAGGATCAGCCCCAGCATTTT.

This clone was detected only once. The chain is built from TRBV7-9 and TRBJ1-2; 7 bases fit TRBD1. In germline, CDR1 is SEHNR, CDR2 FQNEAQ (reference sequence). J lost 1 base, V lost 4 bases, and 12 bases had no gene match. The CDR3 extends over 17 amino acids. CDR3: CASSSLSLRDSNYGYTF. DNA for the CDR3: TGTGCCAGCAGCTCCCTGTCGCTCCGGGACAGTAACTATGGCTACACCTTC.

The rearrangement links TRBV19 to TRBJ1-1, with 10 positions matching TRBD1. V trimming: 9 bases; J trimming: 0 bases; junction bases outside the gene matches: 16. CDR1 and CDR2 from the germline V gene are LNHDA and SQIVND (reference sequence). The length of the CDR3 is 18 residues. The CDR3 DNA reads as TGTGCCAGCCCACCGGACGGGACAGGGGTTCACATGAACACTGAAGCTTTCTTT. Protein product: CASPPDGTGVHMNTEAFF.

The V call is TRBV27, the J call TRBJ2-3, with a tentative D call TRBD2 (5 bases). The CDR3 length is 13 residues. V was clipped by 5 bases and J by 8 bases, with 14 bases between them. Germline CDR1 MNHEY, CDR2 SMNVEV (reference sequence). DNA for the CDR3: TGTGCCAGCAGTCCATGGACTGGATTTACGCAGTATTTT. It yields the protein CASSPWTGFTQYF.

This rearrangement joins TRBV4-1 to TRBJ1-3; TRBD1 agrees at 7 bases. This CDR3 has 18 residues. V dropped 4 bases and J dropped 0; count of bases not matched to a gene: 12. Germline CDR1 MGHRA, CDR2 YSYEKL. The CDR3 sequence: CASSRGLQGDSSGNTIYF. CDR3 nucleotide sequence: TGCGCCAGCAGCCGTGGGCTTCAGGGGGACAGCTCTGGAAACACCATATATTTT.

The chain has TRBV29-1 and TRBJ1-1; no clear D. The V end was cut by 5 bases, the J end by 6 bases, with 13 bases between. The CDR3 covers 12 residues. Germline V gene data show CDR1 as SQVTM and CDR2 as ANQGSEA. CDR3 coding DNA: TGCAGCGTTTCTCCGGGTGGGTCTGAAGCTTTCTTT. It specifies CSVSPGGSEAFF. Using reference TRBV29-1 and TRBJ1-1 for the parts outside the CDR3, the full variable domain is SAVISQKPSRDICQRGTSLTIQCQVDSQVTMMFWYRQQPGQSLTLIATANQGSEATYESGFVIDKFPISRPNLTFSTLTVSNMSPEDSSIYLCSVSPGGSEAFFGQGTRLTVV.

The chain combines TRBV27 with TRBJ2-1; TRBD2 is a possible D gene (5 bases). There are 13 residues in the CDR3. Between the trimmed V and J ends, which lost 4 bases and 8 bases, there was a span of 12 bases. The germline V gene has CDR1 MNHEY and CDR2 SMNVEV (reference sequence). The CDR3 sequence is CASSYGRGHEQFF. The CDR3 DNA reads TGTGCCAGCAGTTACGGGCGAGGGCATGAGCAGTTCTTC.

The table lists this clone with a count of one. The chain joins TRBV28 to TRBJ1-5; D is possibly TRBD1 (6 bases). The CDR3 has 17 residues. Trimming pared 3 bases from V and 6 bases from J, leaving 21 bases between. Germline V gene sequence: CDR1 MDHEN, CDR2 SYDVKM. The CDR3 DNA sequence: TGTGCCAGCAGTTTTAAGTATACAGGGCGGACTGTTCAGCCCCAGCATTTT. As protein: CASSFKYTGRTVQPQHF.

This chain uses TRBV5-1 with TRBJ2-7; TRBD2 agrees at 11 bases. V was pared by 4 bases and J by 2 bases, with 5 bases of the junction left unmatched. From germline, CDR1 is SGHRS and CDR2 YFSETQ. The length of the CDR3 is 15 residues. In DNA, the CDR3 is TGCGCCAGCAGCGGCGGGACTAGCGGAACCTACGAGCAGTACTTC. This encodes CASSGGTSGTYEQYF.

The V and J genes are TRBV19 and TRBJ1-1; 9 bases fit TRBD1. From germline, CDR1 is LNHDA and CDR2 SQIVND (reference sequence). With 5 bases clipped from V and 5 bases from J, the junction kept 15 bases outside the gene matches. This CDR3 has 17 amino acids. The CDR3 DNA reads as TGTGCCAGTAGTTTAGGGGGTTTTAGGGACAGGGAAACTGAAGCTTTCTTT. Amino acids: CASSLGGFRDRETEAFF. The whole variable domain, filled in from reference TRBV19 and TRBJ1-1, reads DGGITQSPKYLFRKEGQNVTLSCEQNLNHDAMYWYRQDPGQGLRLIYYSQIVNDFQKGDIAEGYSVSREKKESFPLTVTSAQKNPTAFYLCASSLGGFRDRETEAFFGQGTRLTVV.

The chain carries TRBV7-9 and TRBJ2-1; perhaps TRBD2 as D (5 bases). The CDR3 has 15 residues. V was shortened by 7 bases and J by 5 bases, with 18 bases between the two germline ends. Germline V CDR1 and CDR2: SEHNR, FQNEAQ (reference sequence). CDR3 coding DNA: TGTGCCAGCACCTTCCTCGCGGCTAGCCACAATGAGCAGTTCTTC. Translated, it gives CASTFLAASHNEQFF.

This sequence joins TRBV5-6 and TRBJ1-6; no firm D call. V was cut by 2 bases and J by 0 bases, with 9 bases left in between. CDR3 size: 16 residues. The germline gives CDR1 SGHDT, CDR2 YYEEEE. This CDR3 is CASSFQRSSYNSPLHF. The CDR3 region has the DNA TGTGCCAGCAGCTTCCAGCGGAGCTCCTATAATTCACCCCTCCACTTT.

On this clone: Sequence at one end of the junction differs from germline and may be a read error. The chain uses TRBV28 and TRBJ1-2; 7 nucleotides match TRBD1. Germline-derived CDR1 and CDR2 are MDHEN and SYDVKM. There are 14 residues in the CDR3. The CDR3 DNA follows: TGTGCCAGCAGTTCAGGACAGGCGACCTATGGCCACACCTTC. Translating gives CASSSGQATYGHTF.